Sequencing of this TCR beta chain was carried out in a study of blood T cell repertoires in COVID-19. Source study methods: Estimates of nucleated cell counts were drawn from the amplification of reference gene primers. TCRdb's table, derived via immunoSEQ multiplex PCR, lists solely in-frame clones and lacks some. V and J calls and clone size are those listed in that table; D and trimming were worked out from the DNA. The sample lists tens of thousands of clones, roughly 89% seen once, with roughly 5.3% in the top ten. Germline values: CDR1 MNHEY, CDR2 SMNVEV (reference sequence). The V and J ends lost 2 bases and 0 bases respectively, with 14 bases between them. The CDR3 extends over 16 amino acids.

The V and J genes are TRBV27 and TRBJ2-7; perhaps TRBD1 as D (6 bases). The sequenced sample was peripheral blood. The sequence came from a man aged 55-75 years with active COVID-19. CDR3 amino acids: CASSLLGKGVSYEQYF. CDR3 nucleotide sequence: TGTGCCAGCAGTTTACTCGGGAAGGGGGTCTCCTACGAGCAGTACTTC.